This T cell receptor beta chain comes out of a study of beta chain features in type 1 diabetes. Regarding the study as a whole: Lower insertion and higher deletion counts appeared at VDJ junctions in type 1 diabetes patients. Significant though moderate, a shortening of TCRB CDR3s appeared in all four CD4+ subsets of Type 1 diabetes patients.

As concerns this clone: Its specificity is not known.

Of the isolated RNA, all was reverse transcribed, and so the sequenced material was expressed TCRB transcripts. The study sequenced naive, central memory and regulatory T cell samples to an average of roughly 3.4 million reads. Data came from immunoSEQ multiplex PCR; TCRdb stores just in-frame clones and leaves some out. The table includes about 320,000 clones, 14% detected once. V lost 0 bases, J lost 4 bases, and 12 bases lay in between. The CDR3 spans 15 residues. Germline V gene sequence: CDR1 MNHEY, CDR2 SMNVEV (reference sequence). This clonotype originated in a man in his thirties or forties in good health. This sequence joins TRBV27 and TRBJ1-2, with D unresolved. Sequences were obtained from central memory CD4+ T cells from blood. The CDR3 reads CASSLSGRKVYGYTF. Here the CDR3 DNA reads TGTGCCAGCAGTTTATCTGGACGGAAGGTCTATGGCTACACCTTC.